This record concerns one TCR beta chain sequence. This sample was taken from a study of blood T cell repertoires in COVID-19. Study-level background: Sample material is recorded as cDNA or gDNA derived from T cells, B-cell-depleted T cells, or PBMCs.

Using immunoSEQ multiplex PCR, the repertoire was profiled, and TCRdb retains in-frame clones only, with some absent. The sample lists about 220,000 clones, approximately 84% occurring once. V shed 7 bases and J shed 0 bases, with 10 bases lying between them. This CDR3 region has 13 residues. Germline V gene sequence: CDR1 SNHLY, CDR2 FYNNEI. The cohort comprised adults aged about 18 to 89 years residing in about two dozen US areas. Cohorts were assigned according to the clinical history that participants reported. Among Cohort 3 donors, those recovered had two negative PCRs, clearance, or symptom resolution.

The sequence derives from a man aged 40-55 years who had recovered from COVID-19. This sequence joins TRBV2 and TRBJ2-7, with a weak D call TRBD2 (5 bases). The sample comprised PBMCs or T cells enriched from blood (not recorded which). CDR3 region: CASTRTFSYEQYF. DNA of the CDR3: TGTGCCAGCACTCGGACTTTCTCCTACGAGCAGTACTTC. Complete variable domain (other parts from reference TRBV2 and TRBJ2-7): EPEVTQTPSHQVTQMGQEVILRCVPISNHLYFYWYRQILGQKVEFLVSFYNNEISEKSEIFDDQFSVERPDGSNFTLKIRSTKLEDSAMYFCASTRTFSYEQYFGPGTRLTVT.